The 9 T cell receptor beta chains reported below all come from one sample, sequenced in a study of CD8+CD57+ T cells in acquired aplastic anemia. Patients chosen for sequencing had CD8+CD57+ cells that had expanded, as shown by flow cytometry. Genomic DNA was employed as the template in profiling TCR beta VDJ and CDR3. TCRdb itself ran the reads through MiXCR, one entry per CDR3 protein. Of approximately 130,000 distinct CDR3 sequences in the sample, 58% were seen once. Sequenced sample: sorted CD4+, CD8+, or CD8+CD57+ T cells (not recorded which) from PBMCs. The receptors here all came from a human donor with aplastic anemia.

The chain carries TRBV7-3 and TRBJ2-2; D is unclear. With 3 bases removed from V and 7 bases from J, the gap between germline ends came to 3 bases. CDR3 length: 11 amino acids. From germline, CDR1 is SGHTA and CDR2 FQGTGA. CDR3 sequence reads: CASSFGGELFF. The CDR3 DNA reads TGTGCCAGCAGCTTCGGCGGGGAGCTGTTTTTT. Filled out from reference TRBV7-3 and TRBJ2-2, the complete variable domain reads GAGVSQTPSNKVTEKGKYVELRCDPISGHTALYWYRQSLGQGPEFLIYFQGTGAADDSGLPNDRFFAVRPEGSVSTLKIQRTERGDSAVYLCASSFGGELFFGEGSRLTVL.

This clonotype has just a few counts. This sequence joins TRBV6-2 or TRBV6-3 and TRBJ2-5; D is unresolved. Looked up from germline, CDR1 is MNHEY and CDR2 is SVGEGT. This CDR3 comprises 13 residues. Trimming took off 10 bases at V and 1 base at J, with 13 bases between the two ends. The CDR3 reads CATEEIFQETQYF. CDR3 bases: TGTGCCACCGAAGAAATTTTCCAAGAGACCCAGTACTTC.

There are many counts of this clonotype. The CDR3 bases are TGCAGTGCTAGAGATCGGTCGGCAGGGAGATACGAGCAGTACTTC. This encodes CSARDRSAGRYEQYF. The chain links TRBV20-1 to TRBJ2-7; TRBD1 or TRBD2 may be the D gene (5 bases each). Germline CDR1 and CDR2: DFQATT and SNEGSKA (reference sequence). The CDR3 extends over 15 amino acids. V lost 0 bases to trimming and J lost 4 bases, with 16 bases between them.

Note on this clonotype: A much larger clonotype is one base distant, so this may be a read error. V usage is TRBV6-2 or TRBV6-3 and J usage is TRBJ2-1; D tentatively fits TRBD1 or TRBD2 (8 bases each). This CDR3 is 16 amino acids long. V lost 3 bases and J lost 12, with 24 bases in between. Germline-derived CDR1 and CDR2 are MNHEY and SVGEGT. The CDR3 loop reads CASSYLGQGALAGQFF. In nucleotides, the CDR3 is TGTGCCAGCAGTTATTTAGGACAGGGTGCGCTAGCGGGGCAGTTCTTC.

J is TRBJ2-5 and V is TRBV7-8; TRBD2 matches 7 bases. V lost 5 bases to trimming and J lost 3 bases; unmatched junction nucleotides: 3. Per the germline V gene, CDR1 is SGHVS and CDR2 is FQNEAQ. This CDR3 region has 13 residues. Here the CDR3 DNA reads TGTGCCAGCAGCAAACGGGAGGAAGAGACCCAGTACTTC. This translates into CASSKREEETQYF.

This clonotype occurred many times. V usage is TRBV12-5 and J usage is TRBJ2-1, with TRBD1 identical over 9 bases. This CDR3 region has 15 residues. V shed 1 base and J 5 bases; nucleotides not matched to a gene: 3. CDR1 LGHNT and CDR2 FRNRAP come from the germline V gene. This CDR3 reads CASGLGGTGHNEQFF. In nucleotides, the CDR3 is TGTGCTAGTGGTTTGGGCGGGACAGGGCACAATGAGCAGTTCTTC.

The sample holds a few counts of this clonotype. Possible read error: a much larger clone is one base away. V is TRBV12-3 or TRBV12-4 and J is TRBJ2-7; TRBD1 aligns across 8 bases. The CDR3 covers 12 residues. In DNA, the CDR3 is TGTGCCAGCTCTCAGGGGGCCTACGATCAGTACTTC. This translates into CASSQGAYDQYF.

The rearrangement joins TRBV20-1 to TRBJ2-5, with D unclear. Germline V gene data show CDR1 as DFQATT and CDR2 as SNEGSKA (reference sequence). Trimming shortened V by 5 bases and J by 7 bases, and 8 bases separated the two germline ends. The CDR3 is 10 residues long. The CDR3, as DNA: TGCAGTGCTCCCCGAGGGACCCAGTACTTC. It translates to CSAPRGTQYF.

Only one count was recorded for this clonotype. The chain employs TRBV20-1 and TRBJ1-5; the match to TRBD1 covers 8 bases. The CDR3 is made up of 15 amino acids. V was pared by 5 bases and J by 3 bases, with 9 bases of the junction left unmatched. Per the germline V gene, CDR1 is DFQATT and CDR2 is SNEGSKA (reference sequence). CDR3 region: CSAWTGLSLNQPQHF. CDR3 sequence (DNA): TGCAGTGCTTGGACAGGGCTCTCCCTCAATCAGCCCCAGCATTTT.